This T cell receptor (beta chain) was identified in a study of identical twins. Findings and caveats of the study: Insertions were reduced in abundant cord blood beta clonotypes but not in memory repertoires. Twins' excess sharing was less marked for out-of-frame beta sequences.

Germline V gene data show CDR1 as SGHRS and CDR2 as YFSETQ. Trimming removed 0 bases from V and 2 bases from J, with 8 bases in between. The CDR3 covers 14 residues. Unique molecular identifiers were present on the cDNA, and a universal primer site came from template switching. TCRdb ran MiXCR on the 5' RACE reads and lists one entry per CDR3 protein. The sample lists 510,000 or so distinct CDR3 sequences, 13% to 15% occurring once. The table lists this clonotype with many counts. No antigen is known for it. These data were also reused for a study on yellow fever vaccine responses in identical twins.

Sequences were obtained from CD4+ T cells sorted from blood. The gene calls are TRBV5-1 and TRBJ1-1; D unresolved. This receptor was identified in a woman between 18 and 29 years old in good health. The CDR3 sequence is CASSLASGNTEAFF. In DNA, the CDR3 is TGCGCCAGCAGCTTGGCTTCAGGAAACACTGAAGCTTTCTTT.